This TCR beta chain comes out of a study of neurological immune-mediated disorders. There are many counts of this clonotype. Its antigen is unknown. The unsorted libraries had their origin in 2 million PBMCs stored at -80 C. Findings and caveats of the study: The study found no CDR3 amino acid sequences shared by expanded clones across subjects, suggesting private repertoires in all groups.

This CDR3 is 13 amino acids long. V dropped 3 bases and J dropped 6; count of bases not matched to a gene: 1. From germline, CDR1 is SQVTM and CDR2 ANQGSEA. Sequencing of 15-18 subjects in each run yielded over 190 million TCR-beta sequences. TCRdb re-called the 5' RACE reads through MiXCR, storing one row per CDR3 protein. The table shows tens of thousands of distinct CDR3 sequences, with about 13% occurring only once. The J gene is TRBJ2-2, the V gene TRBV29-1; 10 bases line up with TRBD1. Material for sequencing was PBMCs. The receptor comes from a woman aged 55-75 years with HTLV-1-associated myelopathy (HAM/TSP). The CDR3 here is CSVEGQGPGELFF. The CDR3 DNA reads TGCAGCGTTGAGGGACAGGGGCCCGGGGAGCTGTTTTTT.